A single T cell receptor beta chain is shown here with its context. The antigen is undetermined. CDR3 size: 16 residues. Germline V lookup: CDR1 SGHRS, CDR2 YFSETQ. Each sample's input was 250 ng genomic DNA, some 34,000 genome equivalents. The data derive from a study of T cell clusters in autoimmune cytopenias. Study results and limitations: Functional roles of the in silico T cell clusters still await experimental validation.

TRB rearrangements were amplified by touch-down multiplex PCR with mixed TRB-A/B primers. Each CDR3 protein gets one entry in TCRdb, which reprocessed the multiplex PCR reads and gives no DNA. This repertoire includes about 5,300 distinct CDR3 sequences. The sample also formed part of further work on T cell repertoires in aging, cancer and after chemotherapy. Per that study: Immunological memory after chemotherapy cannot be judged from the repertoire data.

The clonotype comes from a human donor in good health. The genes are TRBV5-1 and TRBJ2-1; TCRdb names TRBD1, which stays unverified in the absence of DNA. Material for sequencing was peripheral blood. The CDR3 is CASSLEAGRPYNEQFF.